Below, one T cell receptor (beta chain) is given with its context. Its cognate antigen is unknown. These data belong to a study of brain T cells in children with intractable seizures. Points from the study as a whole: Pre- and post-surgery blood differed in depth, so pre-surgery absences may be undersampling.

Sequencing was limited to surgery cases with top T cell transcript signatures in brain tissue. Per the germline V gene, CDR1 is MNHNS and CDR2 is SASEGT. Germline trimming cut 2 bases from V and 9 bases from J; bases unmatched to any gene: 8. The CDR3 spans 15 residues. Assay used: immunoSEQ multiplex PCR; TCRdb lists only in-frame clones, some missing. The sample shows approximately 23,000 clones, around 94% of them seen only once. The source material was peripheral blood, sampled at surgery. The chain has TRBV6-1 and TRBJ2-5; 11 positions match TRBD1. The TCR sequence derives from a boy under 18 with focal cortical dysplasia and intractable seizures. Here the CDR3 DNA reads TGTGCCAGCAGTGAAAATAGGGGGACAGGGGGTGCCCAGTACTTC. Amino acids: CASSENRGTGGAQYF.